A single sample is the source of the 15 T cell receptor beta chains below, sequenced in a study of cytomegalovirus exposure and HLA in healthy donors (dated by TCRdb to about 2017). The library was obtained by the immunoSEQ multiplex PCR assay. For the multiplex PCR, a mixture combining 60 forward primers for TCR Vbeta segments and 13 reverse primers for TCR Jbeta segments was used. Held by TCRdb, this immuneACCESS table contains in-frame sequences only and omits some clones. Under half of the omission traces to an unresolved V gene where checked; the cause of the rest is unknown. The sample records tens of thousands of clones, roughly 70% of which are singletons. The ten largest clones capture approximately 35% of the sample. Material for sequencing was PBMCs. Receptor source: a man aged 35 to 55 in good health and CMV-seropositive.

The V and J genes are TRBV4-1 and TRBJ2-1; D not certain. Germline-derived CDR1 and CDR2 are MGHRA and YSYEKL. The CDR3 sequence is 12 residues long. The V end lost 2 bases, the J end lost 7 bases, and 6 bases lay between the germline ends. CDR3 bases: TGCGCCAGCAGCCAATCTACGAATGAGCAGTTCTTC. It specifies CASSQSTNEQFF.

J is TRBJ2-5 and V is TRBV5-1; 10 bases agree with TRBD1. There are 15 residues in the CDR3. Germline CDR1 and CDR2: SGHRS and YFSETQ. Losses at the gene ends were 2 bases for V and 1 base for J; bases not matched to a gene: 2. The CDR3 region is CASSLRTGGQETQYF. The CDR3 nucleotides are TGCGCCAGCAGCTTACGGACAGGGGGCCAAGAGACCCAGTACTTC.

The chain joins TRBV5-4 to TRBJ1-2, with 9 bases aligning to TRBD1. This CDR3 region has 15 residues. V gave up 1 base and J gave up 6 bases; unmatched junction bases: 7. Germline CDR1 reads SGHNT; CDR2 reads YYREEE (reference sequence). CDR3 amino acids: CASSLNRGLGDGYTF. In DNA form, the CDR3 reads TGTGCCAGCAGCTTGAACAGGGGGCTGGGAGATGGCTACACCTTC.

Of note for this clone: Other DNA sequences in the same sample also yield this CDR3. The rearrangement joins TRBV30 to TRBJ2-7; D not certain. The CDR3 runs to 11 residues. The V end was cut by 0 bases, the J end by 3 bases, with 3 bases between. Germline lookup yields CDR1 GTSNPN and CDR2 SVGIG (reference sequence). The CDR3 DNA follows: TGTGCCTGGAGTGTACTCTACGAGCAGTACTTC. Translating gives CAWSVLYEQYF.

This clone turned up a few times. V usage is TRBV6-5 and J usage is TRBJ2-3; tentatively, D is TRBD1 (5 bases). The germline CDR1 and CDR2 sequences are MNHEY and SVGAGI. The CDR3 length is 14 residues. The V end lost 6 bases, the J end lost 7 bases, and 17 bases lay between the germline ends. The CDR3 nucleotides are TGTGCCAGCAGCCGGACGGGCCAGGGCAATACGCAGTATTTT. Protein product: CASSRTGQGNTQYF.

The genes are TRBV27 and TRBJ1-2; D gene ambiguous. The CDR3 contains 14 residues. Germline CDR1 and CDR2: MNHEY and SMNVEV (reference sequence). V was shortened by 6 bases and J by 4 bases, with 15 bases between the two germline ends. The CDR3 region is CASSQGGRGYGYTF. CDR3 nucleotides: TGTGCCAGCAGCCAAGGAGGGCGTGGCTATGGCTACACCTTC.

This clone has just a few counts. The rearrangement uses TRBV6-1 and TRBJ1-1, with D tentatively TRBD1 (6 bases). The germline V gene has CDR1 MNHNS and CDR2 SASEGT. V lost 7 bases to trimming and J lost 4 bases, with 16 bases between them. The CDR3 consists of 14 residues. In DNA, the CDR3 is TGTGCCAGCACATCCAGGGGAGATGGCACTGAAGCTTTCTTT. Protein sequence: CASTSRGDGTEAFF.

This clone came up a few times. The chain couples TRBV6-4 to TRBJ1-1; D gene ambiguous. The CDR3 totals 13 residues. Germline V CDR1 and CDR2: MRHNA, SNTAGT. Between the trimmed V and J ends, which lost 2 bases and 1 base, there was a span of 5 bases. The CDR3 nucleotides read TGTGCCAGCAGTGACGGGCGGAACACTGAAGCTTTCTTT. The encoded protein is CASSDGRNTEAFF.

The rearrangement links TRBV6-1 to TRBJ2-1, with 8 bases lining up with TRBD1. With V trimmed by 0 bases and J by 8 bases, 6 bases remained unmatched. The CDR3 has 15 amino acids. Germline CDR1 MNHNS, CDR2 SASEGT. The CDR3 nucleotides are TGTGCCAGCAGTGAAGCGGGAGGACAGGGCTATGAGCAGTTCTTC. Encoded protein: CASSEAGGQGYEQFF.

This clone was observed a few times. The CDR3 is CASRTAVHYEQYF. The CDR3 DNA reads TGTGCCAGCCGGACAGCGGTACACTACGAGCAGTACTTC. The V and J genes are TRBV6-1 and TRBJ2-7; the D gene is possibly TRBD1 (6 bases). CDR3 length equals 13 residues. CDR1 MNHNS and CDR2 SASEGT come from the germline V gene. Deletions cut 8 bases from V and 3 bases from J, with 14 bases between.

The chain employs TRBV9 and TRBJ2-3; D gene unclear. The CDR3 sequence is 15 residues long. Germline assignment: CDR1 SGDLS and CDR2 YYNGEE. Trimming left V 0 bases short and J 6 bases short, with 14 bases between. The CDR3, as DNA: TGTGCCAGCAGCGTAGATAGCCTTACGATCGATACGCAGTATTTT. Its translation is CASSVDSLTIDTQYF.

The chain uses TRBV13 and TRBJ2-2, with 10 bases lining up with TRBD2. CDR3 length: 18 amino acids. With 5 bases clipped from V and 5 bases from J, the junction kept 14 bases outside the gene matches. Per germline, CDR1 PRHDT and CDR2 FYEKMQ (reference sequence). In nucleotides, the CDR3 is TGTGCCAGCAGCAACCACCTGGCTAGCGGGGGACGAACCGGGGAGCTGTTTTTT. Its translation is CASSNHLASGGRTGELFF.

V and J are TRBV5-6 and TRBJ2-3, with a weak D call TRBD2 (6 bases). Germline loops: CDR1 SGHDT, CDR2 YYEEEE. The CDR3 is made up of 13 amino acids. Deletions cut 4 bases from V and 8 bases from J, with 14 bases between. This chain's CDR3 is CASSRPGLSTQYF. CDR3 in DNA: TGTGCCAGCAGCCGACCGGGACTTAGTACGCAGTATTTT.

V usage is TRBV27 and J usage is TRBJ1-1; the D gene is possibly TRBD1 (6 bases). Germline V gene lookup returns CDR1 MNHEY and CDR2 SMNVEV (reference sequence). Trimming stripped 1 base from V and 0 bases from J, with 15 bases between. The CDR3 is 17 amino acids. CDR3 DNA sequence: TGTGCCAGCAGTTTATGGGGGGGGCGGCTAATGAACACTGAAGCTTTCTTT. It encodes CASSLWGGRLMNTEAFF.

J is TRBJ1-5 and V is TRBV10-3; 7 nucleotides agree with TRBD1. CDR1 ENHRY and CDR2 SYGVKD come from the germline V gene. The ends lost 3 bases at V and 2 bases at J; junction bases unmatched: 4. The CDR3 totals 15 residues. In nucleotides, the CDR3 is TGTGCCATCAGTGAAGGGACAGTGCGCAATCAGCCCCAGCATTTT. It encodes CAISEGTVRNQPQHF.